This T cell receptor (beta chain) was recorded in a study of blood T cell repertoires in COVID-19. Study-level background: Samples of COVID-19 (acute and convalescent) were obtained from the United States, Italy and Spain.

Here immunoSEQ multiplex PCR was the method, and the copy in TCRdb shows in-frame clones only, minus some. Among some 49,000 clones listed, around 90% were seen once. V lost 5 bases to trimming and J lost 4 bases; unmatched junction nucleotides: 7. The CDR3 covers 15 residues. The V gene's germline CDR1 is SGHVS and CDR2 FQNEAQ. The clonotype originates from a man aged 65-85 years with active COVID-19. The V and J genes are TRBV7-8 and TRBJ2-2, with 7 nucleotides matching TRBD1. Sample: peripheral blood. CDR3: CASSTDRVGTGELFF. CDR3 in DNA: TGTGCCAGCAGCACCGACAGGGTGGGCACCGGGGAGCTGTTTTTT.